This is a list of T cell receptor beta chains from one sample in a study of Ad26.COV2.S vaccination and SARS-CoV-2 variants. The repertoire was sequenced with immunoSEQ multiplex PCR; TCRdb's copy has only in-frame clones and lacks some. This table has about 250,000 clones, over 75% appearing once. Sequenced material: peripheral blood, taken in a trial of Ad26.COV2.S vaccine versus placebo. These receptors were collected from a person aged 18-65 years who received the Ad26.COV2.S COVID-19 vaccine or a placebo. CDR3s include the opening cysteine and the closing phenylalanine or tryptophan. The D gene is left open where the match is weak. Clone size is stated in some rows and not others, as once, few, many or a class when expanded.

v_gene: TRBV5-6; abundance: -; j_gene: TRBJ2-1; d_gene: -; CDR3nt: TGTGCCAGCAGCTCTCAGCGGACCATTTACAATGAGCAGTTCTTC; CDR3aa: CASSSQRTIYNEQFF
v_gene: TRBV19; abundance: -; j_gene: TRBJ1-1; d_gene: TRBD1; CDR3nt: TGTGCCAGTAGTATAGACCCTACCTGGGGTCCGGGACAGGGATTCACTGAAGCTTTCTTT; CDR3aa: CASSIDPTWGPGQGFTEAFF
v_gene: TRBV5-4; abundance: -; j_gene: TRBJ2-1; d_gene: -; CDR3nt: TGTGCCAGCAACCTGGACGGCTACAATGAGCAGTTCTTC; CDR3aa: CASNLDGYNEQFF
v_gene: TRBV6-5; abundance: -; j_gene: TRBJ1-6; d_gene: TRBD1; CDR3nt: TGTGCCAGCTCGGACAGGTATAATTCACCCCTCCACTTT; CDR3aa: CASSDRYNSPLHF
v_gene: TRBV3-1/TRBV3-2; abundance: -; j_gene: TRBJ1-5; d_gene: -; CDR3nt: TGTGCCAGCAGTCAGGGGTTCGATCAGCCCCAGCATTTT; CDR3aa: CASSQGFDQPQHF
v_gene: TRBV3-1/TRBV3-2; abundance: -; j_gene: TRBJ2-1; d_gene: TRBD2; CDR3nt: TGTGCCAGCAGTAAGACCCGGACTAGCGGTCAGCAGTTCTTC; CDR3aa: CASSKTRTSGQQFF
v_gene: TRBV5-1; abundance: once; j_gene: TRBJ2-1; d_gene: -; CDR3nt: TGCGCCAGCAGCTTGGTAGGTCTCATCAATGAGCAGTTCTTC; CDR3aa: CASSLVGLINEQFF
v_gene: TRBV6-5; abundance: -; j_gene: TRBJ2-3; d_gene: -; CDR3nt: TGTGCCAGCAGTCAGGGGAGCACAGATACGCAGTATTTT; CDR3aa: CASSQGSTDTQYF
v_gene: TRBV19; abundance: -; j_gene: TRBJ1-5; d_gene: TRBD1; CDR3nt: TGTGCCAGCAGCAGGGGGGCGGATCAGCCCCAGCATTTT; CDR3aa: CASSRGADQPQHF
v_gene: TRBV7-9; abundance: -; j_gene: TRBJ1-2; d_gene: -; CDR3nt: TGTGCCAGCAGCCCATCCTGGGGAAGTGTATATGGCTACACCTTC; CDR3aa: CASSPSWGSVYGYTF
v_gene: TRBV27; abundance: -; j_gene: TRBJ2-3; d_gene: -; CDR3nt: TGTGCCAGCAGTTTAATCGGCCAGGGCCGCACAGATACGCAGTATTTT; CDR3aa: CASSLIGQGRTDTQYF
v_gene: TRBV5-3; abundance: -; j_gene: TRBJ2-2; d_gene: TRBD2; CDR3nt: TGTGCCAGAAGCTGGACCACTTGCGGGAGGAGGCCCGGGGAGCTGTTTTTT; CDR3aa: CARSWTTCGRRPGELFF
v_gene: TRBV7-9; abundance: -; j_gene: TRBJ2-3; d_gene: -; CDR3nt: TGTGCCAGCAGCTTAGGGTTAGATACGCAGTATTTT; CDR3aa: CASSLGLDTQYF
v_gene: TRBV6-5; abundance: -; j_gene: TRBJ2-2; d_gene: TRBD1; CDR3nt: TGTGCCAGCAGTCCACTTACAGGGGGCGGGGGGGAGCTGTTTTTT; CDR3aa: CASSPLTGGGGELFF
v_gene: TRBV6-6; abundance: -; j_gene: TRBJ1-5; d_gene: -; CDR3nt: TGTGCCAGCAATCTCCAATTTGGTGGTCAACAGCCCCAGCATTTT; CDR3aa: CASNLQFGGQQPQHF
v_gene: TRBV6-5; abundance: -; j_gene: TRBJ1-1; d_gene: -; CDR3nt: TGTGCCAGCATTTGGGCGGGGAAAGCTTTCTTT; CDR3aa: CASIWAGKAFF
v_gene: TRBV29-1; abundance: -; j_gene: TRBJ2-7; d_gene: -; CDR3nt: TGCAGCCTTCACGGAGGGACACCATCCTACGAGCAGTACTTC; CDR3aa: CSLHGGTPSYEQYF
v_gene: TRBV4-2; abundance: few; j_gene: TRBJ1-4; d_gene: TRBD1; CDR3nt: TGTGCCAGCAGCCAAGCAATAGGACAGGGAGGTGAAAAACTGTTTTTT; CDR3aa: CASSQAIGQGGEKLFF
v_gene: TRBV19; abundance: -; j_gene: TRBJ2-6; d_gene: -; CDR3nt: TGTGCCAGTAGTGCCTCTGGGGCCAACGTCCTGACTTTC; CDR3aa: CASSASGANVLTF
v_gene: TRBV5-1; abundance: -; j_gene: TRBJ2-2; d_gene: -; CDR3nt: TGCGCCAGCAGCATCGGGACTCCAAACACCGGGGAGCTGTTTTTT; CDR3aa: CASSIGTPNTGELFF
v_gene: TRBV5-6; abundance: -; j_gene: TRBJ2-5; d_gene: -; CDR3nt: TGTGCCAGCAGCTCTTTGGGGGATCAACAAGAGACCCAGTACTTC; CDR3aa: CASSSLGDQQETQYF
v_gene: TRBV5-1; abundance: once; j_gene: TRBJ2-1; d_gene: -; CDR3nt: TGCGCCAGCAGATTAAGGACAGCAGGATTTAGCAATGAGCAGTTCTTC; CDR3aa: CASRLRTAGFSNEQFF
v_gene: TRBV28; abundance: -; j_gene: TRBJ2-7; d_gene: -; CDR3nt: TGTGCCAGCAGTTTATCCCGGGGGGCCTCCTACGAGCAGTACTTC; CDR3aa: CASSLSRGASYEQYF
v_gene: TRBV5-4; abundance: -; j_gene: TRBJ2-7; d_gene: TRBD2; CDR3nt: TGTGCCAGCAGCTTGGGAGCGGGGGCCCCCTACGAGCAGTACTTC; CDR3aa: CASSLGAGAPYEQYF
v_gene: TRBV30; abundance: few; j_gene: TRBJ1-1; d_gene: -; CDR3nt: TGTGCCTGGGGCCGCGGCGGAGAAGCTTTCTTT; CDR3aa: CAWGRGGEAFF
v_gene: TRBV30; abundance: -; j_gene: TRBJ1-1; d_gene: TRBD1; CDR3nt: TGTGCCTGGAGTAAGGACAGGGGCATGAGGAACACTGAAGCTTTCTTT; CDR3aa: CAWSKDRGMRNTEAFF
v_gene: TRBV12-3/TRBV12-4; abundance: -; j_gene: TRBJ1-5; d_gene: TRBD1; CDR3nt: TGTGCCAGCCGGGACAGCCTAAATCAGCCCCAGCATTTT; CDR3aa: CASRDSLNQPQHF
v_gene: TRBV27; abundance: few; j_gene: TRBJ1-5; d_gene: -; CDR3nt: TGTGCCAGCAGCCCCGGACGGGCCGGTGGTCAGCCCCAGCATTTT; CDR3aa: CASSPGRAGGQPQHF
v_gene: TRBV7-2; abundance: -; j_gene: TRBJ2-7; d_gene: TRBD2; CDR3nt: TGTGCCAGCAGCTTAGGCGGGACTAGGCGGAACGAGCAGTACTTC; CDR3aa: CASSLGGTRRNEQYF
v_gene: TRBV15; abundance: -; j_gene: TRBJ1-3; d_gene: TRBD1; CDR3nt: TGTGCCACCAGCAGGACAGGGGAAGCGGGAAACACCATATATTTT; CDR3aa: CATSRTGEAGNTIYF
v_gene: TRBV19; abundance: -; j_gene: TRBJ2-5; d_gene: TRBD2; CDR3nt: TGTGCCAGTAGAAAGCGGGGGAATCAAGAGACCCAGTACTTC; CDR3aa: CASRKRGNQETQYF
v_gene: TRBV5-1; abundance: -; j_gene: TRBJ1-2; d_gene: -; CDR3nt: TGCGCCAGCAGCTTTGGCCAGGGGTATGGCTACACCTTC; CDR3aa: CASSFGQGYGYTF
v_gene: TRBV5-1; abundance: -; j_gene: TRBJ2-2; d_gene: TRBD2; CDR3nt: TGCGCCAGCACCGTTAGCGGGGGGACGAACACCGGGGAGCTGTTTTTT; CDR3aa: CASTVSGGTNTGELFF
v_gene: TRBV7-8; abundance: -; j_gene: TRBJ1-4; d_gene: TRBD1; CDR3nt: TGTGCCAGCAGCTTAAGGGACAGGGCTAATGAAAAACTGTTTTTT; CDR3aa: CASSLRDRANEKLFF
v_gene: TRBV28; abundance: -; j_gene: TRBJ1-4; d_gene: TRBD1; CDR3nt: TGTGCCAGCAGTGCAGGGGGCTCTGAAAAACTGTTTTTT; CDR3aa: CASSAGGSEKLFF
v_gene: TRBV12-3/TRBV12-4; abundance: -; j_gene: TRBJ2-3; d_gene: -; CDR3nt: TGTGCCAGCAGATTTCAGACAGTAGATACGCAGTATTTT; CDR3aa: CASRFQTVDTQYF
v_gene: TRBV6-1; abundance: -; j_gene: TRBJ2-5; d_gene: -; CDR3nt: TGTGCCAGCAGTGAAGCCCTGCAGACCCAGTACTTC; CDR3aa: CASSEALQTQYF
v_gene: TRBV9; abundance: -; j_gene: TRBJ1-2; d_gene: TRBD1; CDR3nt: TGTGCCAGCAGCACCCGGACAGGGAGGGATGGCTACACCTTC; CDR3aa: CASSTRTGRDGYTF
v_gene: TRBV18; abundance: once; j_gene: TRBJ1-4; d_gene: TRBD1; CDR3nt: TGTGCCAGCTCACCGGGACAGGCGAATGAAAAACTGTTTTTT; CDR3aa: CASSPGQANEKLFF
v_gene: TRBV5-1; abundance: -; j_gene: TRBJ1-2; d_gene: -; CDR3nt: TGCGCCAGCAGCCTCATCGGCCAGGGGCCCTATGGCTACACCTTC; CDR3aa: CASSLIGQGPYGYTF
v_gene: TRBV4-1; abundance: -; j_gene: TRBJ1-5; d_gene: -; CDR3nt: TGCGCCAGCAGCCAAGATAGGAGGTCTGAGGGCCAATTACAGCCCCAGCATTTT; CDR3aa: CASSQDRRSEGQLQPQHF
v_gene: TRBV6-5; abundance: -; j_gene: TRBJ1-1; d_gene: TRBD1; CDR3nt: TGTGCCAGCAGTTTCCGGGACAGGGGGACTCGGACTGAAGCTTTCTTT; CDR3aa: CASSFRDRGTRTEAFF
v_gene: TRBV6-5; abundance: -; j_gene: TRBJ1-5; d_gene: -; CDR3nt: TGTGCCAGCCGCTTCGGCGGGGGTGTTAATCAGCCCCAGCATTTT; CDR3aa: CASRFGGGVNQPQHF
v_gene: TRBV30; abundance: -; j_gene: TRBJ2-7; d_gene: TRBD1; CDR3nt: TGTGCCTGGAGTCCAGGACAGGGGCCCTACGAGCAGTACTTC; CDR3aa: CAWSPGQGPYEQYF
v_gene: TRBV7-2; abundance: -; j_gene: TRBJ2-3; d_gene: -; CDR3nt: TGTGCCAGCAGCTTAGTGGGCGGGATAGATACGCAGTATTTT; CDR3aa: CASSLVGGIDTQYF
v_gene: TRBV5-1; abundance: few; j_gene: TRBJ1-4; d_gene: -; CDR3nt: TGCGCCAGCAGCCCCGTGGGTTCGGGCTCGGGAAAACTGTTTTTT; CDR3aa: CASSPVGSGSGKLFF
v_gene: TRBV18; abundance: -; j_gene: TRBJ1-2; d_gene: -; CDR3nt: TGTGCCAGCTCACCACCAACTGACTATGGCTACACCTTC; CDR3aa: CASSPPTDYGYTF
v_gene: TRBV7-2; abundance: -; j_gene: TRBJ1-1; d_gene: -; CDR3nt: TGTGCCAGCAGCTTGGAGACGAACACTGAAGCTTTCTTT; CDR3aa: CASSLETNTEAFF
v_gene: TRBV21-1; abundance: -; j_gene: TRBJ1-3; d_gene: -; CDR3nt: TGTGCCAGCAGCAAACAAGAGGGGGACAGGGGTTGTGGAAACACCATATATTTT; CDR3aa: CASSKQEGDRGCGNTIYF
v_gene: TRBV18; abundance: -; j_gene: TRBJ2-1; d_gene: -; CDR3nt: TGTGCCAGCTCACTGACCTCCGCGCTGACCGCGAATGAGCAGTTCTTC; CDR3aa: CASSLTSALTANEQFF
v_gene: TRBV6-2/TRBV6-3; abundance: -; j_gene: TRBJ2-6; d_gene: -; CDR3nt: TGTGCCAGCAGTTACGAAACAGGAGCTGGGGCCAACGTCCTGACTTTC; CDR3aa: CASSYETGAGANVLTF
v_gene: TRBV10-2; abundance: -; j_gene: TRBJ1-2; d_gene: TRBD1; CDR3nt: TGCGCCAGCTCCCGACAGGGGACCAATATTAACTATGGCTACACCTTC; CDR3aa: CASSRQGTNINYGYTF
v_gene: TRBV5-1; abundance: -; j_gene: TRBJ1-2; d_gene: -; CDR3nt: TGCGCCAGCAGCTTCGGGGATTCTAACTATGGCTACACCTTC; CDR3aa: CASSFGDSNYGYTF
v_gene: TRBV6-5; abundance: -; j_gene: TRBJ1-2; d_gene: TRBD1; CDR3nt: TGTGCCAGCAGTTACCCGACAGGGGGTTATAACTATGGCTACACCTTC; CDR3aa: CASSYPTGGYNYGYTF
v_gene: TRBV9; abundance: few; j_gene: TRBJ2-7; d_gene: TRBD2; CDR3nt: TGTGCCAGCAGCGCTTACAGCGGGGGTTCCTACGAGCAGTACTTC; CDR3aa: CASSAYSGGSYEQYF